This T cell receptor beta chain comes out of a study of cytomegalovirus exposure and HLA in healthy donors. Across the whole study: An earlier analysis found roughly 110 million unique TCR beta sequences from roughly 170 million T cells. Among the approximately 370 donors who were genotyped, over 70% fell in the genetic ancestry cluster that is associated with self-reported Caucasian donors.

This clone has just a few counts. PCR amplification relied on 60 Vbeta primers (plus 13 Jbeta primers). Per the authors' pipeline: An analysis that came later counted some 80 million unique TCR beta chains, 10 million to 12 million shared. Clones were read by immunoSEQ multiplex PCR, and TCRdb kept only the in-frame ones, dropping some. The V and J calls and clone size are taken from that table; D and trimming were inferred from the DNA. The data hold about 150,000 clones, with 65% to 80% observed a single time. This CDR3 contains 16 residues. Germline values: CDR1 MDHEN, CDR2 SYDVKM. V lost 3 bases and J lost 4; bases outside the gene matches: 9.

The sequenced sample consisted of PBMCs. The chain has TRBV28 and TRBJ2-1; the match to TRBD2 covers 7 bases. This TCR derives from a human donor in good health. DNA for the CDR3: TGTGCCAGCAGTTTCGGTCGACTAGCCCTATACAATGAGCAGTTCTTC. The encoded protein is CASSFGRLALYNEQFF.